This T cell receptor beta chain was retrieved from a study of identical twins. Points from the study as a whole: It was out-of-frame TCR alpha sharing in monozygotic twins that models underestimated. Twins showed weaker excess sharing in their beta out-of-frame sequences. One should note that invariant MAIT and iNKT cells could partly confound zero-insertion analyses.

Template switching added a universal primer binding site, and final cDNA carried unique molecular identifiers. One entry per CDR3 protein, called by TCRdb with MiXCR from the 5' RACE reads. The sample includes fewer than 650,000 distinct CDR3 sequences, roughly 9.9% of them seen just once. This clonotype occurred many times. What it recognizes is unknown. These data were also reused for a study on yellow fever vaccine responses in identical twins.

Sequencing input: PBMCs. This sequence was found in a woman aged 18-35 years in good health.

CDR3 sequence reads: CASSTRDRNYEQYF. The CDR3 DNA reads as TGTGCCAGCAGCACCCGGGACCGAAACTACGAGCAGTACTTC. The J gene is TRBJ2-7, the V gene TRBV12-3 or TRBV12-4, with D perhaps given as TRBD1 or TRBD2 (5 bases each). Deletions cut 6 bases from V and 3 bases from J, with 15 bases between. The CDR3 is made up of 14 amino acids.